This section outlines one TCR beta chain sequence together with its context. Ten or more counts support this clonotype. Its antigen is still unknown. Base-call qualities are not available, and no considerably larger clone is one nucleotide away. CDR1 and CDR2 (SGDLS, YYNGEE) derive from the germline V gene. V is pared back by 7 bases and J by 4 bases, with 12 bases lying between the germline termini. The CDR3 has 13 amino acids, counting the end cysteine and phenylalanine. Here the CDR3 DNA is all that survives: 39 bases in frame from base 1. The data derive from a study of neurological immune-mediated disorders (dated by TCRdb to 2018 to 2020). In the study overall: Of the approximately 34 multiple sclerosis patients, some 31 had relapsing-remitting MS and 3 had secondary progressive MS. The study compared peripheral blood TCR-beta repertoires of HTLV-I-associated myelopathy (HAM/TSP) patients, multiple sclerosis patients and healthy controls using UMI-based sequencing. Alongside PBMC samples, the set of about 100 TCR-beta libraries contained longitudinal samples, technical triplicates, and paired CD4+ and CD8+ T-cell subsets that had been sorted. Of the 68 subjects in the cohort, about 14 were HAM/TSP patients, roughly 35 were multiple sclerosis patients, and about 20 were healthy controls.

cDNA was synthesized by template-switch 5'RACE using a primer carrying a 10-nucleotide random unique molecular identifier by which each TCR transcript was tagged. Each sequencing run produced over 200 million TCR-beta sequences covering 15-18 subjects. The RNeasy kit was used for extraction of total RNA. TCR-beta VDJ regions were amplified with primers for the TCR constant region and the 5'RACE anchor, using the KAPA Real-time Library Amplification kit. A first PCR added sample indexes and Illumina adaptors, and a second PCR then raised library yield. After purification with Ampure beads, the TCR product of roughly 650 bp was size-selected on a 2% E-gel SizeSelection system. Library quality was checked on a Bioanalyzer, concentration was measured with Qubit, and libraries were quantified with the Kapa Library Quantification kit before pooling. An Illumina HiSeq 2500 was used to sequence the libraries paired-end at 2 x 150 bp. To increase sequence diversity, about 25-31% phiX was spiked into each library pool. Per the authors' processing: Quality-filtered reads were processed with the UMI-based MiGEC pipeline, and over 90% of raw TCR sequences were removed by the MiGEC pipeline during error correction. VDJ genes were aligned to IMGT germline references, and each clonotype was defined by a unique CDR3 amino acid sequence together with V-J genes. VDJtools evaluated clonal expansion, Shannon diversity and CDR3 relatedness (CalcPairwiseDistances, ClusterSamples); CLCbio workbench built phylogenetic trees. Using coefficient-of-variation modelling across technical triplicates, the study counted a clone as expanded if it had at least 8 unique UMIs. Using fastp at Q25 and MiXCR, TCRdb reprocessed the public reads and kept productive beta chains. Identical CDR3 protein sequences are pooled into one entry, listed with their most common genes and DNA. TCRdb assigned the V and J calls; the authors' analysis was not used. This sample gives about 40,000 distinct CDR3 sequences in total; about 2.5% of them show up just once. Of the sample, approximately 2.3% falls within the top ten clones.

For unsorted PBMC libraries, 2 million PBMCs were used after storage in RNAlater at -80 degrees C until RNA extraction. The multiple sclerosis patients were enrolled in a US clinical protocol that evaluated disease progression with magnetic resonance imaging. PBMCs were separated from peripheral blood using Ficoll-Hypaque density gradient centrifugation and then cryopreserved in liquid nitrogen. The paper as a whole reports these results and caveats: No identical CDR3 amino acid sequences were shared among expanded clones across subjects, suggesting private TCR-beta repertoires in all groups. TCR clonal expansion was highest in HAM/TSP patients and lowest in MS patients, with MS patients falling below even healthy controls. No association of the MS cluster with clinical or MRI features was observed, and the need for larger cohorts was stated by the authors. Phylogenetic analysis grouped repertoires from 18 of 34 MS patients into a cluster of related CDR3 sequences, suggesting a possible repertoire-level signature.

The TCR originated in a man aged 50 or older with multiple sclerosis. The sequencing sample was made of PBMCs. The rearranged segments are TRBV9 and TRBJ1-5; TRBD1 is possibly the D segment (5 matching bases). The CDR3 loop reads CASGGGKNQPQHF. The sequenced DNA is TGTGCCAGCGGGGGGGGAAAGAATCAGCCCCAGCATTTT.